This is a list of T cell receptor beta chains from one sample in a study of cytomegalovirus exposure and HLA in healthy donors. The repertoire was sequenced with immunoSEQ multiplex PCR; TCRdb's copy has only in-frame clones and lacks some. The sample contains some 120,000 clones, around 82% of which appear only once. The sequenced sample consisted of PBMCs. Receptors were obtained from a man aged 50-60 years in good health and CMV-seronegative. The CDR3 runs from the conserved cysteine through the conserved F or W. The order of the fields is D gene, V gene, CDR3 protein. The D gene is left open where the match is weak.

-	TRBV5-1	CASSSTGNTEAFF
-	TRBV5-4	CASSPDSSYNEQFF
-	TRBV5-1	CASSLFTGGEQFF
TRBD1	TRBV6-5	CASSYSRGPGNTIYF
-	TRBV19	CASSMRGVGQPQHF
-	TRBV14	CASSQDLGVIGASEAFF
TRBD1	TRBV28	CASSLLTGFYEQYF
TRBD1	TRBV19	CASSIPGQSPEQYF
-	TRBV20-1	CSASRVEEAFF
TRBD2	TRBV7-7	CASSTGLAGVNEQFF
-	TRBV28	CASSPRGGRNQPQHF
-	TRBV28	CASSFLFHWHYGYTF
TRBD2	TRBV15	CAAGRHSGYEQFF
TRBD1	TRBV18	CASRQGAGTGELFF
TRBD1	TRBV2	CASSERVGGRAGANVLTF
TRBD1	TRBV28	CASSKTGTGDGKLFF
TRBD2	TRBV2	CASSEGTSGVDTGELFF
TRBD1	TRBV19	CASSDDRGLGQPQHF
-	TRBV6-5	CASSYGGGRSYEQYF
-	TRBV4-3	CASSQDRVYNEKLFF
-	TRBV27	CASSFGGTGNQPQHF
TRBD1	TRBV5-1	CASSLGQGAETQYF
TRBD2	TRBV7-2	CASSLAGTTPGTDTQYF
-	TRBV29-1	CSVGTASLVTEAFF
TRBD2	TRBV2	CASSALSGRRETQYF
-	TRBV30	CAWSQDHQPQHF
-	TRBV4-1	CASSPRDYDIYEQYF
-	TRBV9	CASNKGGGNTGELFF
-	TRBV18	CASSPPSGMNTEAFF
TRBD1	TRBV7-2	CASSLRQGEGNTIYF
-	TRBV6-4	CASSPEDGNTGELFF
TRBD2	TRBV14	CASSQVGASGYLSSYNEQFF
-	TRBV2	CASRPERSGRQETQYF
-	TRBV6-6	CASRLEDYSNQPQHF
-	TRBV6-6	CATQWRFPDTQYF
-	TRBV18	CASSPRSSVEQYF
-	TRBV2	CASSGQGPLDGKLFF
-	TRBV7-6	CASSLTGNEQFF
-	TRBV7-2	CASRGAGSTEAFF
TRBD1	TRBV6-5	CASTPQGAGSYEQYF
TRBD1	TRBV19	CASSDGLGTANTGELFF
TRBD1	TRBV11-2	CASSQPDRGDKGAYF
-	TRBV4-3	CASSHSVESSRNTIYF
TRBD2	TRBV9	CASSVEGRGGNEQFF
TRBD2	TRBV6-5	CAIAGNTGELFF
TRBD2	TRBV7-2	CASTLAGGWAETQYF
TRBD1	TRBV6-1	CASSGGTGFGEQFF
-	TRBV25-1	CASSGLASSSGELFF
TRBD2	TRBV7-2	CASKLAGAPEQFF
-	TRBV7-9	CASRSTSVVSTEAFF
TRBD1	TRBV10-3	CAIRGGTGSSYEQYF
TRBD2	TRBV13	CASSSGGAGSYEQYF
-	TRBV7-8	CASSLARNTQYF
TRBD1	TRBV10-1	CASSTGAEETQYF
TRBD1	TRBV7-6	CASSGRTGDEQYF